Listed below are T cell receptor beta chains from one sample, sequenced in a study of CD8 T cells in Susac syndrome. TCRdb re-called the immunoSEQ multiplex PCR reads through MiXCR, storing one row per CDR3 protein. The data contain roughly 180,000 distinct CDR3 sequences, over 85% of them singletons. The sample comprised CD4+ T cells from PBMCs. These receptors were obtained from a human donor in good health. The CDR3 runs from the conserved cysteine through the conserved F or W.

TRBV29-1	TRBJ2-1	CSVTGSYNEQFF
TRBV7-9	TRBJ2-7	CASSPSGGEQYF
TRBV20-1	TRBJ1-4	CSAKSSVNEKLFF
TRBV12-3/TRBV12-4	TRBJ2-7	CASRTGFHEQYF
TRBV4-2	TRBJ2-7	CASSLNNEQYF
TRBV24-1	TRBJ2-7	CATSDLRGTEQYF
TRBV15	TRBJ2-3	CATSRQSTDTQYF
TRBV20-1	TRBJ1-5	CSASGGRQPQHF
TRBV28	TRBJ1-4	CASSLWTGGPEKLFF
TRBV7-9	TRBJ2-3	CASSLATGSNTQYF
TRBV7-3	TRBJ1-1	CASSLWSYTEAFF
TRBV23-1	TRBJ2-1	CASSPRWSPNEQFF
TRBV14	TRBJ2-7	CASSQAPRARGEQYF
TRBV25-1	TRBJ2-3	CASSEPGRDTQYF
TRBV7-9	TRBJ2-5	CASSLQSGRETQYF